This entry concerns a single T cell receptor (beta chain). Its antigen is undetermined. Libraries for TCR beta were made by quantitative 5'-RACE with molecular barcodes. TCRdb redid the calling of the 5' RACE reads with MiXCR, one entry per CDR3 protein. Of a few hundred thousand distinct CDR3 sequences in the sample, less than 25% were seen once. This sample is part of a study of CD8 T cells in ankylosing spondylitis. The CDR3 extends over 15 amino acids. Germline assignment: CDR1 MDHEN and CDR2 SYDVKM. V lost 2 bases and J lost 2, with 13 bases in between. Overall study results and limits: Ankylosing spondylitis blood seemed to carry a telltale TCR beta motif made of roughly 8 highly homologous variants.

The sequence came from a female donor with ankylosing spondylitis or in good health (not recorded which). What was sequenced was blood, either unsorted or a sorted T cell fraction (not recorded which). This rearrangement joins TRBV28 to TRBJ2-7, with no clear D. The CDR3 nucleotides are TGTGCCAGCAGTTTACCGCAGGTGGCTACCTACGAGCAGTACTTC. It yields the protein CASSLPQVATYEQYF. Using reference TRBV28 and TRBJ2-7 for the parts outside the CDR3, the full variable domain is DVKVTQSSRYLVKRTGEKVFLECVQDMDHENMFWYRQDPGLGLRLIYFSYDVKMKEKGDIPEGYSVSREKKERFSLILESASTNQTSMYLCASSLPQVATYEQYFGPGTRLTVT.